One and the same sample provided the 6 T cell receptor beta chains below, sequenced in a study of T cells in Graves' hyperthyroidism and ophthalmopathy. The CDR3 regions of TCR beta were amplified from RNA transcripts. When the TCR CDR3 underwent first-round RT-PCR, the HTBI primer set was used. MiXCR, run by TCRdb on the multiplex PCR reads, gives a single entry per CDR3 protein. The sample has 550,000 to 800,000 distinct CDR3 sequences, around 16% seen once. What was sequenced was blood. The source of these receptors is a man in his forties or fifties with Graves' hyperthyroidism.

This clonotype was observed a handful of times. The chain has TRBV5-1 and TRBJ2-7, with 9 bases aligning to TRBD1. This CDR3 spans 15 amino acids. The germline V gene encodes CDR1 SGHRS and CDR2 YFSETQ. V lost 4 bases and J lost 5; bases outside the gene matches: 10. Here the CDR3 DNA reads TGCGCCAGCAGCGGGGGACAGGGTGGGGTCCACGAGCAGTACTTC. Protein: CASSGGQGGVHEQYF.

This clonotype was detected many times. The rearrangement links TRBV27 to TRBJ2-1, with 7 nucleotides matching TRBD2. J was trimmed by 8 bases and V by 5 bases; bases with no gene match: 12. CDR1 MNHEY and CDR2 SMNVEV come from the germline V gene (reference sequence). The CDR3 contains 15 residues. CDR3 region: CASSTRGSVWYEQFF. Written as DNA, the CDR3 is TGTGCCAGCAGTACTCGCGGGAGTGTTTGGTATGAGCAGTTCTTC.

The V gene is TRBV3-1, the J gene TRBJ2-1, with a weak D call TRBD2 (7 bases). CDR1 and CDR2 (germline): LGHDT, YNNKEL (reference sequence). The CDR3 has 15 residues. V was cut by 3 bases and J by 4 bases, with 13 bases left in between. The CDR3, as DNA: TGTGCCAGCAGCCAGGGGGCGGGAGCTTACAATGAGCAGTTCTTC. Its translation is CASSQGAGAYNEQFF.

This clonotype was counted ten times or more. The junction departs from the called germline gene at one end, perhaps through a read error. The rearrangement joins TRBV7-9 to TRBJ2-1; D call uncertain. CDR3 size: 13 residues. In germline, CDR1 is SEHNR, CDR2 FQNEAQ (reference sequence). CDR3 bases: TGTGCCAGCAGCTTAGATTCCTTCAATGAGCAGTTCTTC. It translates to CASSLDSFNEQFF.

This clonotype has a handful of counts. The genes are TRBV11-2 and TRBJ2-3, with TRBD2 identical over 7 bases. This CDR3 comprises 16 residues. Germline V CDR1 and CDR2: SGHAT, FQNNGV. With V trimmed by 4 bases and J by 5 bases, 12 bases remained unmatched. This CDR3 is CASSSRLADTGDTQYF. CDR3 bases: TGTGCCAGCAGCTCGAGGCTAGCGGATACGGGAGATACGCAGTATTTT.

This clonotype was recorded at least ten times. The chain uses TRBV12-3 or TRBV12-4 and TRBJ2-5; D unresolved. V was shortened by 6 bases and J by 0 bases, with 17 bases between the two germline ends. The CDR3 extends over 16 amino acids. The CDR3 DNA reads as TGTGCCAGCAGCCTGCCTTTTGGGCGCAACCAAGAGACCCAGTACTTC. It translates to CASSLPFGRNQETQYF.